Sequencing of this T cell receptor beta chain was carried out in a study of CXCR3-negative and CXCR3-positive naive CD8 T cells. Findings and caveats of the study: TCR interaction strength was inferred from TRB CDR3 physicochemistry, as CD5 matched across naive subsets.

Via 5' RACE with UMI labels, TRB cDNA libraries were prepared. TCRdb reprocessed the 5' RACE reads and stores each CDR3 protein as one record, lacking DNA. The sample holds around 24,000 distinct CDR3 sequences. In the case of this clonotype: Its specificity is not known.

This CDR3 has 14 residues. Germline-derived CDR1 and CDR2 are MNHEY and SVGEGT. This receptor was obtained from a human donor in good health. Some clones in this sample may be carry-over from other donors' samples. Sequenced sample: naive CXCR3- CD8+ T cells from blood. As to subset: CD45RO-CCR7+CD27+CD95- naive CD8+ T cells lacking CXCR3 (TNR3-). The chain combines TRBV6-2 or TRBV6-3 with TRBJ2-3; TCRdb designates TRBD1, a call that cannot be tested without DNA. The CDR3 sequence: CASRHDVRADTQYF.